What follows is one TCR beta chain and its context. Libraries were prepared by immunoSEQ multiplex PCR; TCRdb keeps only in-frame clonotypes and omits some of them. Of 25,000 to 30,000 clones in the sample, approximately 80% are singletons; the top ten hold 13%. This sample was included in a study of sequential checkpoint blockade in melanoma. Study at large: Randomization was 1:1 between first-line nivolumab→ipilimumab and ipilimumab→nivolumab.

As to treatment: randomized to nivolumab then ipilimumab (arm A) or the reverse (arm B). None of the patients previously received DNA-damaging chemotherapy. Live CD3+CD8+ CD19− CD56− cells were sorted from PBMCs. Germline loops: CDR1 SGDLS, CDR2 YYNGEE. The V and J ends lost 2 bases and 0 bases, in that order; junction bases with no gene match: 6. This CDR3 has 16 amino acids. The specimen comprised CD8+ T cells sorted from blood (inferred from file names), sampled from a patient given nivolumab and ipilimumab in sequence. The receptor comes from a human donor with melanoma. J is TRBJ2-3 and V is TRBV9; TRBD2 matches 7 bases. The CDR3 DNA follows: TGTGCCAGCAGCGTTCAGACTAGCCCGAGCACAGATACGCAGTATTTT. It encodes CASSVQTSPSTDTQYF.